In its sample, the clone carrying this T cell receptor beta chain was seen once. Reverse transcription of roughly 0.5 to 1 ug RNA was carried out with random hexamers. A multiplex approach, immunoSEQ multiplex PCR, amplified TCR beta CDR3 across 54 Vbeta and 13 Jbeta. TCRdb itself ran the immunoSEQ multiplex PCR reads through MiXCR, one entry per CDR3 protein. The sample lists around 81,000 distinct CDR3 sequences; 85% to 95% were seen once. The data derive from a study of CD8 T cells in Susac syndrome. Sequencing used CD8+ T cells from PBMCs. The TCR originated in a human donor with Susac syndrome.

CDR3 amino acids: CASSQGGKTEAFF. CDR3 bases: TGTGCCAGCAGCCAAGGGGGGAAAACTGAAGCTTTCTTT. The gene calls are TRBV4-2 and TRBJ1-1; D may be TRBD1 (5 bases). Germline V gene data show CDR1 as LGHNA and CDR2 as YNFKEQ. The V end lost 1 base, the J end lost 5 bases, and 8 bases lay between the germline ends. The CDR3 contains 13 residues.